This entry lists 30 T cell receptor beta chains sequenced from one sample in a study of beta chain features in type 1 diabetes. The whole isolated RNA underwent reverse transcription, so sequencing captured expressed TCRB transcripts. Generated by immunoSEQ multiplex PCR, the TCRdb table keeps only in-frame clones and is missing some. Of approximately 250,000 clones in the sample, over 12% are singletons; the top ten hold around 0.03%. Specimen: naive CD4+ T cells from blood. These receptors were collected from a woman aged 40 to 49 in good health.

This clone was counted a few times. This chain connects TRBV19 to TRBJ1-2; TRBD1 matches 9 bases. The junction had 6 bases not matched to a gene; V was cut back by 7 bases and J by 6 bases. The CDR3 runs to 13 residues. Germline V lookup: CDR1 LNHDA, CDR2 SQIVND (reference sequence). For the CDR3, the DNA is TGTGCCAGTATTGACAGGGGGGGGCATGGCTACACCTTC. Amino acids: CASIDRGGHGYTF.

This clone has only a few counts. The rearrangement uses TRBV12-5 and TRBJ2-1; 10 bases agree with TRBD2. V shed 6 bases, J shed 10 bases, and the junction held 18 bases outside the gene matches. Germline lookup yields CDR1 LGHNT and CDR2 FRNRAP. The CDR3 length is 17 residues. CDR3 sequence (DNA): TGTGCTAGTGGAAATCGAGGACTAGCGGTAACCCTGGGGGAGCAGTTCTTC. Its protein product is CASGNRGLAVTLGEQFF.

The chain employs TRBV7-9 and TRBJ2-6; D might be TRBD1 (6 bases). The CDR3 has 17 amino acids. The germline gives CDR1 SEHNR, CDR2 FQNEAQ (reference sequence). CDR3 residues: CSHLGAGAFSGANVLTF. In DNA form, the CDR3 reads TGTTCTCATCTTGGAGCAGGGGCCTTCTCTGGGGCCAACGTCCTGACTTTC.

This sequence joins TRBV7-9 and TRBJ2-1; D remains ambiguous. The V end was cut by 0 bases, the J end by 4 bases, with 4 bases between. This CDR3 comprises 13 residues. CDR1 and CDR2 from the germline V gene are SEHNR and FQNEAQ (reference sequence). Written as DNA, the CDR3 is TGTGCCAGCAGCTTAGCGCAGTACAATGAGCAGTTCTTC. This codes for CASSLAQYNEQFF.

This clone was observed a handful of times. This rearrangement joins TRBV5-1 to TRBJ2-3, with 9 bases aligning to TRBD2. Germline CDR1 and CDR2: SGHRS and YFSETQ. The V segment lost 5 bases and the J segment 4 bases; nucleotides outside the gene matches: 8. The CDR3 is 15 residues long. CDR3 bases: TGCGCCAGCAGTAGCCAGCGGGGGGCTCCAGATACGCAGTATTTT. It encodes CASSSQRGAPDTQYF. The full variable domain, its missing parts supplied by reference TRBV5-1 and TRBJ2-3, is KAGVTQTPRYLIKTRGQQVTLSCSPISGHRSVSWYQQTPGQGLQFLFEYFSETQRNKGNFPGRFSGRQFSNSRSEMNVSTLELGDSALYLCASSSQRGAPDTQYFGPGTRLTVL.

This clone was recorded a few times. The chain's CDR3 is CASRGFSGGASDTQYF. CDR3 DNA: TGTGCCAGCAGAGGTTTTAGCGGGGGGGCCTCGGATACGCAGTATTTT. The chain uses TRBV27 and TRBJ2-3; 11 bases map to TRBD2. The CDR3 totals 16 residues. CDR1 and CDR2 from the germline V gene are MNHEY and SMNVEV (reference sequence). V was pared by 6 bases and J by 6 bases, with 11 bases of the junction left unmatched.

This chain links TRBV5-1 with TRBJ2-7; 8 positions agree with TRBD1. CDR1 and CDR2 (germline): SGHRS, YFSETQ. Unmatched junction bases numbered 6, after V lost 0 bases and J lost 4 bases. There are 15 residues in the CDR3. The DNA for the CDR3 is TGCGCCAGCAGCTTGGGTGGGACAGGCGTTTACGAGCAGTACTTC. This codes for CASSLGGTGVYEQYF.

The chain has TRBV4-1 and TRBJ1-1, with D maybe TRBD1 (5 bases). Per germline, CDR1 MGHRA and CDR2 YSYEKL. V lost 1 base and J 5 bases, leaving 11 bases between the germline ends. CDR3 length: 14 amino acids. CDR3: CASSQVVAGTEAFF. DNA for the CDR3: TGCGCCAGCAGCCAAGTTGTTGCAGGGACTGAAGCTTTCTTT.

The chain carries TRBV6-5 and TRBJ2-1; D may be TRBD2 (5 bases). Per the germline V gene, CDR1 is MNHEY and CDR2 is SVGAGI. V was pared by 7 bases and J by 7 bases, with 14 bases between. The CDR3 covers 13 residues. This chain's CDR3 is CASTPPSGNEQFF. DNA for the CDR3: TGTGCCAGCACCCCCCCCTCGGGGAATGAGCAGTTCTTC.

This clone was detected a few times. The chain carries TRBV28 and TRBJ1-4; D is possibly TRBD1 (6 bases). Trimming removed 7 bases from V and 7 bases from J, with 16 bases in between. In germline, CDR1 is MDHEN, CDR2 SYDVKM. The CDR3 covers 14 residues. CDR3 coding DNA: TGTGCCAGCACCCTCGGACAGTTTAGTGAAAAACTGTTTTTT. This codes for CASTLGQFSEKLFF.

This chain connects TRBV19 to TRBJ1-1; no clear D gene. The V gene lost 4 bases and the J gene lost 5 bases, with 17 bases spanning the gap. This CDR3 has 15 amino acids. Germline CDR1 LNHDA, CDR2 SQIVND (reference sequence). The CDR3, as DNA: TGTGCCAGTAGTACTCGGACCGGGAAATGGACTGAAGCTTTCTTT. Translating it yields CASSTRTGKWTEAFF.

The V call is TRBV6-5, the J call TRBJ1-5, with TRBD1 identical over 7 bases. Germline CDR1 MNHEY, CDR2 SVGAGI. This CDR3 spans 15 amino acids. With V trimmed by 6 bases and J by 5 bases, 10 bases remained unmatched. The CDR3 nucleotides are TGTGCCAGCAGGCTCGGACGGGACAGATATCAGCCCCAGCATTTT. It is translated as CASRLGRDRYQPQHF.

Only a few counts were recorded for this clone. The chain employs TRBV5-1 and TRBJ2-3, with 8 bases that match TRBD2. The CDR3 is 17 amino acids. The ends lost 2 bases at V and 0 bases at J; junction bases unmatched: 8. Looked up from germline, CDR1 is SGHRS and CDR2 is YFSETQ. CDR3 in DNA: TGCGCCAGCAGCTTTGAAACTAGCGGTAGAAGCACAGATACGCAGTATTTT. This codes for CASSFETSGRSTDTQYF.

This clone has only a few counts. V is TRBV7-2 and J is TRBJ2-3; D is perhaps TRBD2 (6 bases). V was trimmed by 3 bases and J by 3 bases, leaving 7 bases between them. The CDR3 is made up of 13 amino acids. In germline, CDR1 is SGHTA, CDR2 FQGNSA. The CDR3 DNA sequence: TGTGCCAGCAGCTTCCGGGGGACAGATACGCAGTATTTT. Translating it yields CASSFRGTDTQYF.

CDR3 DNA: TGTGCCAGCAGGGACGGACAGGAGATACAAGAGACCCAGTACTTC. This translates into CASRDGQEIQETQYF. The V call is TRBV6-1, the J call TRBJ2-5, with 7 positions matching TRBD1. V dropped 6 bases and J dropped 2; count of bases not matched to a gene: 9. The germline CDR1 and CDR2 sequences are MNHNS and SASEGT. This CDR3 has 15 residues.

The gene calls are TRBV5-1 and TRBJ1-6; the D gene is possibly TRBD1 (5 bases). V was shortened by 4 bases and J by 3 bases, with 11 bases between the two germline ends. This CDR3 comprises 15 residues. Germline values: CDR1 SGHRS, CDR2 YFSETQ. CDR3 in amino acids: CASSRGMDYNSPLHF. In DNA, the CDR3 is TGCGCCAGCAGCCGGGGGATGGACTATAATTCACCCCTCCACTTT.

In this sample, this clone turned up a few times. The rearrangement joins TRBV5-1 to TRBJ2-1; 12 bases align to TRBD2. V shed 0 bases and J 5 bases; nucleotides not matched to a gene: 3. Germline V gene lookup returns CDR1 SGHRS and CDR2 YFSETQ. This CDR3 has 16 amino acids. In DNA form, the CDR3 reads TGCGCCAGCAGCTTGGGGACTAGCGGGGTTGACAATGAGCAGTTCTTC. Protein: CASSLGTSGVDNEQFF.

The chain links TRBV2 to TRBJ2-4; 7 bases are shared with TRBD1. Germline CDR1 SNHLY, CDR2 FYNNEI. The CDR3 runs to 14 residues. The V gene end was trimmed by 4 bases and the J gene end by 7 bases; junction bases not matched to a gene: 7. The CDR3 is CASSGWTGLNIQYF. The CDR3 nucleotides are TGTGCCAGCAGTGGGTGGACAGGACTTAACATTCAGTACTTC.

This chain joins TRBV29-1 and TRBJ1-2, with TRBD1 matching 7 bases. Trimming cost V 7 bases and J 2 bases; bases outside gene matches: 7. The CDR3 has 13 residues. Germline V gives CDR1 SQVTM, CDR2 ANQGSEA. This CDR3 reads CSARDSTNYGYTF. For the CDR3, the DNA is TGCAGCGCTCGGGACAGCACCAACTATGGCTACACCTTC.

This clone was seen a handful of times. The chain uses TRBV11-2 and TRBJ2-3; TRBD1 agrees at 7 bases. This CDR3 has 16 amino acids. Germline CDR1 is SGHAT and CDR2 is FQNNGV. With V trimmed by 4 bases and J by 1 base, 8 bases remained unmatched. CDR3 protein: CASSSTGVSGTDTQYF. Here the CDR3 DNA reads TGTGCCAGCAGCTCTACAGGGGTTTCGGGCACAGATACGCAGTATTTT.

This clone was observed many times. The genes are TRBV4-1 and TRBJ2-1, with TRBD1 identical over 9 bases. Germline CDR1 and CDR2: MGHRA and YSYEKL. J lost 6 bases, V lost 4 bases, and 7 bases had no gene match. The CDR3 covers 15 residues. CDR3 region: CASSLTGTGSNEQFF. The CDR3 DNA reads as TGCGCCAGCAGCCTTACCGGGACAGGGAGCAATGAGCAGTTCTTC.

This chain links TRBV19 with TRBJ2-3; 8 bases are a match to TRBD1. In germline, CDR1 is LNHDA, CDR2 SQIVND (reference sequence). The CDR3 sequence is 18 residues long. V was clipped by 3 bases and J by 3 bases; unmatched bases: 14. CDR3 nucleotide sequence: TGTGCCAGTAGTATTCCCCTGGGACAGGCACCAGCGACAGATACGCAGTATTTT. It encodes CASSIPLGQAPATDTQYF.

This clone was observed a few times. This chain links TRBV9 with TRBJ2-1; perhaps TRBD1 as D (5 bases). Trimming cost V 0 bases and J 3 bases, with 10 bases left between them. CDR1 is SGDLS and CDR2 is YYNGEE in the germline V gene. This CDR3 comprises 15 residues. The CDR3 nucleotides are TGTGCCAGCAGCGTAGCTCTGCAGGGCTACAATGAGCAGTTCTTC. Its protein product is CASSVALQGYNEQFF.

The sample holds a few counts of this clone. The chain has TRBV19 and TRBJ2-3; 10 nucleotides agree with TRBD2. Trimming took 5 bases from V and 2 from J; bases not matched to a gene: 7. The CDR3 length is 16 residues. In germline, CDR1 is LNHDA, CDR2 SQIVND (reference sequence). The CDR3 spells CASSGRLAGDTDTQYF. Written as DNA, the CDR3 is TGTGCCAGTAGTGGCCGGCTAGCGGGGGACACAGATACGCAGTATTTT.

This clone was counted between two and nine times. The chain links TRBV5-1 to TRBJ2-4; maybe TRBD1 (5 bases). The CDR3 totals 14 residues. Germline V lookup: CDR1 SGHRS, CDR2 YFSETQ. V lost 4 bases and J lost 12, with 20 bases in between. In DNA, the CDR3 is TGCGCCAGCAGCCTCGGGCAGGGCGATACATCTCAGTACTTC. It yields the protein CASSLGQGDTSQYF.

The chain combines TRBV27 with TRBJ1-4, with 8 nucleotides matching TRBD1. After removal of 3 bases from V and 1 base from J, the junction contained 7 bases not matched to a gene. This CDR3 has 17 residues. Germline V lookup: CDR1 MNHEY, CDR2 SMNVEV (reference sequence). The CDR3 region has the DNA TGTGCCAGCAGTTTTTGGACAGGGAAGGGAACTAATGAAAAACTGTTTTTT. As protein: CASSFWTGKGTNEKLFF.

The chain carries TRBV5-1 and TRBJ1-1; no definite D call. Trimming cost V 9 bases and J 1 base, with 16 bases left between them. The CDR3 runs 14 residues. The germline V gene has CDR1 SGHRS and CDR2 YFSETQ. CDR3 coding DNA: TGCGCCACTCCGATGGAGTTTAAGAACACTGAAGCTTTCTTT. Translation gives CATPMEFKNTEAFF.

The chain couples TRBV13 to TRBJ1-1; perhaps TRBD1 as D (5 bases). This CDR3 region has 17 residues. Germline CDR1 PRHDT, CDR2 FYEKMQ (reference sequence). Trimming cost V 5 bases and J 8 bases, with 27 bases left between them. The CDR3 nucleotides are TGTGCCAGCAGCCTTGAGACGGGGGGTCCGGCGGTGATCGAAGCTTTCTTT. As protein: CASSLETGGPAVIEAFF.

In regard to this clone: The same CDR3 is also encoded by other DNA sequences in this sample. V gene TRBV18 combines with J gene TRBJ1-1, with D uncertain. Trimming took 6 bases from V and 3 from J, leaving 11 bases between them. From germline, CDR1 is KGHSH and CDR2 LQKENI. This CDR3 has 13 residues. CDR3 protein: CASSPFRDTEAFF. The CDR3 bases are TGTGCCAGCTCGCCCTTCCGGGACACTGAAGCTTTCTTT.

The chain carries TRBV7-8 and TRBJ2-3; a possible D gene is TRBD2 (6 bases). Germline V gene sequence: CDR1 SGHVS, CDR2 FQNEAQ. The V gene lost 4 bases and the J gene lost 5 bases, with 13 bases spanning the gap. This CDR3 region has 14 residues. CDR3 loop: CASSSGTVGDTQYF. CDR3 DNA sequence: TGTGCCAGCAGCTCGGGGACTGTGGGAGATACGCAGTATTTT.